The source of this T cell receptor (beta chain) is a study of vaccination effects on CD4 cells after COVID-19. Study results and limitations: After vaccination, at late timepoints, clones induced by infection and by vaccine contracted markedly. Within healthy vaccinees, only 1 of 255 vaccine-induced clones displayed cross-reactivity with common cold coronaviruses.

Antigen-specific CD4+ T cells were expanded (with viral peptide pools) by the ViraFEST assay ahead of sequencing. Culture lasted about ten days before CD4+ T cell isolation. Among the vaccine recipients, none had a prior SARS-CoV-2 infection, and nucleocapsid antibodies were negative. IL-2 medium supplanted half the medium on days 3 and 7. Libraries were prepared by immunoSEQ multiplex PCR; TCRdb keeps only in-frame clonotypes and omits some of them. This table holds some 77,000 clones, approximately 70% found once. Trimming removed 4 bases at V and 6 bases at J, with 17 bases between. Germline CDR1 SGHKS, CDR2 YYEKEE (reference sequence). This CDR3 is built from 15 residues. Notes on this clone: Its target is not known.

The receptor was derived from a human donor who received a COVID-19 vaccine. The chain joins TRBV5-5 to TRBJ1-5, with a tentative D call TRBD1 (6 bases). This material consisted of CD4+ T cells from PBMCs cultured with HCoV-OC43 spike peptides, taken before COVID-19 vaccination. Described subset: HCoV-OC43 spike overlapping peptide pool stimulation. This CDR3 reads CASSLEGGGGQPQHF. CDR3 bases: TGTGCCAGCAGCCTTGAAGGGGGAGGGGGTCAGCCCCAGCATTTT.